This TCR beta chain was identified in a study of T cells in localized non-small cell lung cancer. Study outcomes and limitations: Median around 54 top-100 tumor clones were shared with paired adjacent lung. Peak T cell clonality was found in uninvolved adjacent lung, exceeding tumor.

Repertoires were generated with immunoSEQ multiplex PCR, while TCRdb's copy carries only in-frame clones and drops some. The sample contains about 28,000 clones, roughly 88% of which appear only once. The length of the CDR3 is 14 residues. CDR1 and CDR2 (germline): SGHRS, YFSETQ. V shed 4 bases, J shed 1 base, and the junction held 4 bases outside the gene matches. In its sample, this clone was seen once. Its antigen is undetermined. The source is a woman aged 40-69 years with stage I lung adenocarcinoma. Here the sequenced sample was peripheral blood, taken before any cancer treatment. This chain joins TRBV5-1 and TRBJ1-1, with 7 bases fitting TRBD1. CDR3 loop: CASSLRQGNTEAFF. CDR3 DNA: TGCGCCAGCAGCCTCAGACAGGGGAACACTGAAGCTTTCTTT.